These 10 T cell receptor beta chains were all obtained from the same sample, sequenced in a study of metastatic and nonmetastatic thyroid tumors. Patients were all untreated before their thyroid surgery. TCRdb re-called the PCR reads through MiXCR. There are more than 10,000 clones in the sample; under 25% occur only once, and 14% lies in the top ten. The specimen sequenced was adjacent normal tissue. The receptors were gathered from a female donor with papillary thyroid cancer or a benign thyroid nodule (not recorded which). Some clones in this sample may be carry-over from other donors' samples.

Only a few counts were recorded for this clone. The chain carries TRBV27 and TRBJ2-7, with 7 bases that match TRBD1. Germline CDR1 is MNHEY and CDR2 is SMNVEV (reference sequence). With 2 bases clipped from V and 3 bases from J, the junction kept 7 bases outside the gene matches. CDR3 length: 15 residues. CDR3 in DNA: TGTGCCAGCAGTTTACAATGGACAGGTTTCTACGAGCAGTACTTC. Translated, it gives CASSLQWTGFYEQYF.

The chain carries TRBV6-9 and TRBJ2-1; D is unresolved. V gave up 3 bases and J gave up 9 bases, with 9 bases separating them. Germline CDR1 MNHGY, CDR2 SVAAGI. The CDR3 has 12 residues. CDR3 DNA: TGTGCCAGCAGTTACGGGTCGAGTGAGCAGTTCTTC. Its translation: CASSYGSSEQFF.

A word on this clone: This sequence may be a read error, since a much larger clone differs from it by one base. Other DNA sequences in the sample encode the same CDR3. The chain has TRBV5-4 and TRBJ2-4; D might be TRBD1 or TRBD2, each matching 5 bases. Germline V gene data show CDR1 as SGHNT and CDR2 as YYREEE (reference sequence). The CDR3 totals 15 residues. CDR3 DNA sequence: TGTGCCAGCAGCCCGAGGGGTGTGGCCAAAAACATCCAGTACTTC. Protein: CASSPRGVAKNIQYF.

The chain links TRBV13 to TRBJ2-5; 7 bases map to TRBD2. Per germline, CDR1 PRHDT and CDR2 FYEKMQ (reference sequence). V lost 5 bases to trimming and J lost 5 bases; unmatched junction nucleotides: 14. The length of the CDR3 is 16 residues. The CDR3 DNA is TGTGCCAGCAGCCCGTTAGGAGGGAGGGCGCATGAGACCCAGTACTTC. This codes for CASSPLGGRAHETQYF.

This clone was counted ten times or more. V gene TRBV4-1 combines with J gene TRBJ2-1, with TRBD2 identical over 10 bases. In germline, CDR1 is MGHRA, CDR2 YSYEKL. CDR3 length: 17 residues. V shed 2 bases, J shed 7 bases, and the junction held 11 bases outside the gene matches. Here the CDR3 DNA reads TGCGCCAGCAGCCAATCAACTAGCGGGATGAGGGCAAATGAGCAGTTCTTC. Protein product: CASSQSTSGMRANEQFF.

Within the sample, this clone is medium-sized. The chain carries TRBV27 and TRBJ2-1, with D possibly TRBD2 on 6 matching bases. The CDR3 covers 16 residues. V was pared by 5 bases and J by 4 bases, with 18 bases between. Germline assignment: CDR1 MNHEY and CDR2 SMNVEV (reference sequence). The chain's CDR3 is CASSITSSHNYNEQFF. The CDR3 DNA is TGTGCCAGCAGTATAACTAGCAGCCACAATTACAATGAGCAGTTCTTC.

In this sample, this clone turned up a few times. The chain uses TRBV28 and TRBJ1-1; D is unclear. This CDR3 is 13 amino acids long. Trimming removed 10 bases from V and 0 bases from J, with 12 bases in between. From germline, CDR1 is MDHEN and CDR2 SYDVKM. In nucleotides, the CDR3 is TGTGCCACGCTAGGGAGGATGAACACTGAAGCTTTCTTT. Translating it yields CATLGRMNTEAFF.

The table lists this clone with a few counts. The V call is TRBV12-3 or TRBV12-4, the J call TRBJ1-4, with unresolved D. This CDR3 has 12 amino acids. Trimming stripped 4 bases from V and 5 bases from J, with 5 bases between. DNA for the CDR3: TGTGCCAGCAGTTATGGGAATGAAAAACTGTTTTTT. Protein: CASSYGNEKLFF.

This clone was counted a few times. J is TRBJ1-6 and V is TRBV6-1; D is perhaps TRBD1 (6 bases). Looked up from germline, CDR1 is MNHNS and CDR2 is SASEGT. V lost 6 bases and J lost 5, with 8 bases in between. There are 13 residues in the CDR3. CDR3 loop: CASRWDNNSPLHF. As DNA, the CDR3 is TGTGCCAGCAGGTGGGACAATAATTCACCCCTCCACTTT.

V is TRBV28 and J is TRBJ1-1; D gene ambiguous. The length of the CDR3 is 15 residues. V was shortened by 2 bases and J by 0 bases, with 10 bases between the two germline ends. Germline V gene lookup returns CDR1 MDHEN and CDR2 SYDVKM. The CDR3 spells CASSLNSIMNTEAFF. The CDR3 bases are TGTGCCAGCAGTTTAAATTCGATTATGAACACTGAAGCTTTCTTT.